This is a list of T cell receptor beta chains from one sample in a study of human T cells and chemical hapten exposure. TCRdb called the RACE reads again in MiXCR, with one record for every CDR3 protein. Altogether about 120,000 distinct CDR3 sequences are present, less than 15% being singletons, with the ten largest covering roughly 2.8%. Sequenced material: whole blood, taken in connection with sensitization to the hapten diphenylcyclopropenone (DPC). Receptors originate from a woman aged 18-35 years with alopecia areata. Some clones in this sample may be carry-over from other donors' samples. Each CDR3 is given with its conserved first and last residue. A D gene is named only where the DNA matches it firmly. Some rows mark clone size as missing; the rest say once, few, many or name a class of expanded clone.

DNA: TGCGCCAGCAGCTTCGAGCCCTCCAGAGCGAACACCGGGGAGCTGTTTTTT
CDR3: CASSFEPSRANTGELFF
size: few
D: NA
V: TRBV5-1
J: TRBJ2-2

DNA: TGTGCCAGCAGCGTAGGTGGTACCAATGAGCAGTTCTTC
CDR3: CASSVGGTNEQFF
size: NA
D: NA
V: TRBV9
J: TRBJ2-1

DNA: TGTGCCAGCAGTTTAAGGGGACTAGCGGGGAGAGGTGAGCAGTTCTTC
CDR3: CASSLRGLAGRGEQFF
size: many
D: TRBD2
V: TRBV28
J: TRBJ2-1

DNA: TGTGCCAGCAGCTTGGTAAGCTCAGGGGCTGATGAGCAGTTCTTC
CDR3: CASSLVSSGADEQFF
size: many
D: NA
V: TRBV5-5
J: TRBJ2-1

DNA: TGCGCCAGCAGTGCGGACAGGGTGGCGGCTGAAGCTTTCTTT
CDR3: CASSADRVAAEAFF
size: NA
D: TRBD1
V: TRBV10-1
J: TRBJ1-1

DNA: TGTGCCAGTAGTGCTAGCGCGAACACCGGGGAGCTGTTTTTT
CDR3: CASSASANTGELFF
size: few
D: NA
V: TRBV19
J: TRBJ2-2

DNA: TGTGCCAGCAGCTATGGACAGAAAAGGGGCTACACCTTC
CDR3: CASSYGQKRGYTF
size: NA
D: NA
V: TRBV7-8
J: TRBJ1-2

DNA: TGCAGTGCTCAGTTGAACACTGAAGCTTTCTTT
CDR3: CSAQLNTEAFF
size: NA
D: NA
V: TRBV20-1
J: TRBJ1-1

DNA: TGTGCCAGCGCGTTTGGGGACATTCAGTACTTC
CDR3: CASAFGDIQYF
size: few
D: NA
V: TRBV19
J: TRBJ2-4

DNA: TGTGCCAGCAGCCAAGATTACGAAGCGGGGTCGTGGGGTGAAAAACTGTTTTTT
CDR3: CASSQDYEAGSWGEKLFF
size: NA
D: NA
V: TRBV4-2
J: TRBJ1-4

DNA: TGTGCCAGCAGTGAAGTGGGGACCGGGGACCACTACGAGCAGTACTTC
CDR3: CASSEVGTGDHYEQYF
size: NA
D: NA
V: TRBV2
J: TRBJ2-7

DNA: TGCAGTGCTATATATCGGGGGGAAGAGACCCAGTACTTC
CDR3: CSAIYRGEETQYF
size: few
D: TRBD2
V: TRBV20-1
J: TRBJ2-5

DNA: TGTGCCAGCAGCTTATATCAAGAGCAGTACTTC
CDR3: CASSLYQEQYF
size: NA
D: NA
V: TRBV5-8
J: TRBJ2-7

DNA: TGTGCCAGCAGCTTAAGAACGAATCAGCCCCAGCATTTT
CDR3: CASSLRTNQPQHF
size: few
D: NA
V: TRBV7-2
J: TRBJ1-5

DNA: TGTGCCAGCAGCTTAGAGGGGACGGTGAACACTGAAGCTTTCTTT
CDR3: CASSLEGTVNTEAFF
size: many
D: NA
V: TRBV7-9
J: TRBJ1-1

DNA: TGTGCCTGGAGAAGACTAGCGGAAAGCACAGATACGCAGTATTTT
CDR3: CAWRRLAESTDTQYF
size: few
D: TRBD2
V: TRBV30
J: TRBJ2-3

DNA: TGTGCCAGTAGCTCTAACAGGGGGCGAAATCAGCCCCAGCATTTT
CDR3: CASSSNRGRNQPQHF
size: NA
D: TRBD1
V: TRBV19
J: TRBJ1-5

DNA: TGTGCCAGCAGCTGGACGGGGGACCTCACCGGGGAGCTGTTTTTT
CDR3: CASSWTGDLTGELFF
size: NA
D: NA
V: TRBV5-6
J: TRBJ2-2

DNA: TGCAGTGCTAGAGATCGAGGCATTAGCTACACCTTC
CDR3: CSARDRGISYTF
size: few
D: NA
V: TRBV20-1
J: TRBJ1-2

DNA: TGCAGTGCTAGGGGGACAGGGGACACTGAAGCTTTCTTT
CDR3: CSARGTGDTEAFF
size: many
D: TRBD1
V: TRBV20-1
J: TRBJ1-1

DNA: TGTGCCAGCAGCTTTAGCGGCACAGATACGCAGTATTTT
CDR3: CASSFSGTDTQYF
size: NA
D: NA
V: TRBV7-9
J: TRBJ2-3

DNA: TGTGCCAGCAAGGACAGGCCCCCGAACACTGAAGCTTTCTTT
CDR3: CASKDRPPNTEAFF
size: many
D: TRBD1
V: TRBV28
J: TRBJ1-1

DNA: TGTGCCAGCAGTTTAAATTCGGATACGCAGTATTTT
CDR3: CASSLNSDTQYF
size: many
D: NA
V: TRBV12-3/TRBV12-4
J: TRBJ2-3

DNA: TGTGCCAGCAGTGGACTCAGTTACGAGCAGTACTTC
CDR3: CASSGLSYEQYF
size: many
D: NA
V: TRBV25-1
J: TRBJ2-7

DNA: TGCGCCAGCAGCTTGGACAGGGTGGGGACCTACGAGCAGTACTTC
CDR3: CASSLDRVGTYEQYF
size: NA
D: NA
V: TRBV5-1
J: TRBJ2-7

DNA: TGCGCCAGCAGCCACCCGGGCCAGAACACCGGGGAGCTGTTTTTT
CDR3: CASSHPGQNTGELFF
size: NA
D: NA
V: TRBV4-1
J: TRBJ2-2

DNA: TGTGCCACCGGAGGGGCAGGGCTGGAGGACTATGGCTACACCTTC
CDR3: CATGGAGLEDYGYTF
size: few
D: NA
V: TRBV27
J: TRBJ1-2

DNA: TGCAGTGCTAGAGACCCCCCGGGGAGAGGGAGCCCTTATAATTCACCCCTCCACTTT
CDR3: CSARDPPGRGSPYNSPLHF
size: many
D: NA
V: TRBV20-1
J: TRBJ1-6

DNA: TGCGCCAGCAGCCCAACACAGGGGCTCTCCTACAATGAGCAGTTCTTC
CDR3: CASSPTQGLSYNEQFF
size: NA
D: TRBD1
V: TRBV5-1
J: TRBJ2-1

DNA: TGTGCCAGCAGCCGCCCGGGGGGCTACGAGCAGTACTTC
CDR3: CASSRPGGYEQYF
size: NA
D: TRBD2
V: TRBV6-6
J: TRBJ2-7

DNA: TGTGCCAGCAGCCAAGATCCCCAGGGAGCCTACGAGCAGTACTTC
CDR3: CASSQDPQGAYEQYF
size: few
D: NA
V: TRBV3-1
J: TRBJ2-7

DNA: TGTGCCATCAGTGGGGGGACAGGGTACAATGAGCAGTTCTTC
CDR3: CAISGGTGYNEQFF
size: NA
D: TRBD1
V: TRBV10-3
J: TRBJ2-1

DNA: TGTGCCAGCAGCTTAGGCCGGGGGACTAGCGATGAGCAGTTCTTC
CDR3: CASSLGRGTSDEQFF
size: few
D: TRBD2
V: TRBV7-2
J: TRBJ2-1

DNA: TGTGCCAGCAGCCGAACATCGACAAACACTGAAGCTTTCTTT
CDR3: CASSRTSTNTEAFF
size: many
D: NA
V: TRBV6-1
J: TRBJ1-1

DNA: TGCGCCAGCAGCCAAGCCCCTGCCTACGAGCAGTACTTC
CDR3: CASSQAPAYEQYF
size: NA
D: NA
V: TRBV4-3
J: TRBJ2-7

DNA: TGTGCCAGCAGCTTCGGGACTAGCGGGGGAAGGTACAATGAGCAGTTCTTC
CDR3: CASSFGTSGGRYNEQFF
size: few
D: TRBD2
V: TRBV7-2
J: TRBJ2-1

DNA: TGTGCCAGCAGCTTAGGACTAGCGGGGACTTCCTACGAGCAGTACTTC
CDR3: CASSLGLAGTSYEQYF
size: few
D: TRBD2
V: TRBV7-2
J: TRBJ2-7

DNA: TGCAGTGCTACCCGGACGGAGTCCACTGAAGCTTTCTTT
CDR3: CSATRTESTEAFF
size: many
D: NA
V: TRBV20-1
J: TRBJ1-1

DNA: TGTGCCAGCAGCGTGGGGACAGGGGGCACCGGGGAGCTGTTTTTT
CDR3: CASSVGTGGTGELFF
size: NA
D: TRBD1
V: TRBV9
J: TRBJ2-2

DNA: TGTGCCAGCAGTAATAGCGGGGGCCGTACAGATACGCAGTATTTT
CDR3: CASSNSGGRTDTQYF
size: few
D: TRBD2
V: TRBV27
J: TRBJ2-3

DNA: TGTGCCAGCAGCCCGGGGCCCCGGAAAGAGACCCAGTACTTC
CDR3: CASSPGPRKETQYF
size: many
D: NA
V: TRBV6-5
J: TRBJ2-5

DNA: TGCAGCGTTGAGAAGGGGAACACTGAAGCTTTCTTT
CDR3: CSVEKGNTEAFF
size: NA
D: NA
V: TRBV29-1
J: TRBJ1-1

DNA: TGTGCCAGCGGGCTTCGGACCCAGTACTTC
CDR3: CASGLRTQYF
size: many
D: NA
V: TRBV7-9
J: TRBJ2-5

DNA: TGCGCCAGCAGCGGGGGACTTTACACCGGGGAGCTGTTTTTT
CDR3: CASSGGLYTGELFF
size: few
D: NA
V: TRBV5-1
J: TRBJ2-2

DNA: TGTGCCAGCAGTGAAGCTAAAAACATTCAGTACTTC
CDR3: CASSEAKNIQYF
size: few
D: NA
V: TRBV2
J: TRBJ2-4

DNA: TGTGCCAGCAGTTCGAATAAGGGGCGAAACTATGGCTACACCTTC
CDR3: CASSSNKGRNYGYTF
size: NA
D: NA
V: TRBV6-2/TRBV6-3
J: TRBJ1-2

DNA: TGTGCCAGCAGTTTATCGGCGTGGGATGGCTACACCTTC
CDR3: CASSLSAWDGYTF
size: many
D: NA
V: TRBV28
J: TRBJ1-2

DNA: TGTGCCAGTAGTACCGACTCCGGGACCGGGCTGTTGGCGGAGCTGTTTTTT
CDR3: CASSTDSGTGLLAELFF
size: NA
D: NA
V: TRBV19
J: TRBJ2-2

DNA: TGCGCCAGCAGCCTGCGGGGACAGGAAAACACCGGGGAGCTGTTTTTT
CDR3: CASSLRGQENTGELFF
size: many
D: TRBD1
V: TRBV4-1
J: TRBJ2-2

DNA: TGTGCCAGCAGCGCCGCCCTAGCGGGGCGTTACAATGAGCAGTTCTTC
CDR3: CASSAALAGRYNEQFF
size: NA
D: NA
V: TRBV21-1
J: TRBJ2-1